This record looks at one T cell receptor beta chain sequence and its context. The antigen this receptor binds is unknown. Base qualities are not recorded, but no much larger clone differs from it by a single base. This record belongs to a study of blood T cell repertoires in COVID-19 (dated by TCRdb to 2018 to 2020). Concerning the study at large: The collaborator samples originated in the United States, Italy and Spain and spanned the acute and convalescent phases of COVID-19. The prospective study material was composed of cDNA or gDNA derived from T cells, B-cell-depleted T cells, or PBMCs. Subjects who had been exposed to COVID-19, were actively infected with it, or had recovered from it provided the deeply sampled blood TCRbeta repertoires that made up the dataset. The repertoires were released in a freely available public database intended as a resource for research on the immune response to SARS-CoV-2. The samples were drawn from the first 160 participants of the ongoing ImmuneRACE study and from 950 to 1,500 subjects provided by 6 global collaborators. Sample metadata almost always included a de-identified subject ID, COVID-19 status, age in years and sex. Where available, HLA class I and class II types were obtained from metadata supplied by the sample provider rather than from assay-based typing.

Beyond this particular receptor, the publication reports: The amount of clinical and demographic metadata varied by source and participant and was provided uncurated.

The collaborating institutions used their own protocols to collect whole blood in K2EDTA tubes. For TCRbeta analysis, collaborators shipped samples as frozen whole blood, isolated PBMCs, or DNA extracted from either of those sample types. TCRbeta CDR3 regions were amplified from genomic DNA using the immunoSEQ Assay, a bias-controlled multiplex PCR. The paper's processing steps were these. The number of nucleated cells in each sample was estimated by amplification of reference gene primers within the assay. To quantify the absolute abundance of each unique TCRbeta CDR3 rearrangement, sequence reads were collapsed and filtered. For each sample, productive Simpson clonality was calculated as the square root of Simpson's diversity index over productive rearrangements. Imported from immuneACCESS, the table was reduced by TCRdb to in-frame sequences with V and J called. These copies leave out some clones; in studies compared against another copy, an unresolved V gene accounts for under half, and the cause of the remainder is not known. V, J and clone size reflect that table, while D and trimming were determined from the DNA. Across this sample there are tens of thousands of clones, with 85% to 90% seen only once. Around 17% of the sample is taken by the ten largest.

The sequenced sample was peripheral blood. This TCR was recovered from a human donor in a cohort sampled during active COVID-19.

DNA sequence: TGTGCCAGCAGGGGGGACAGGAACTATGGCTACACCTTC. This gives the protein CASRGDRNYGYTF. The chain is made from TRBV2 and TRBJ1-2; 8 central bases correspond to TRBD1. Trimming takes 6 bases off V and 2 bases off J; junction bases not matched to a gene: 2. Reading the germline V gene gives CDR1 SNHLY and CDR2 FYNNEI. The CDR3, from cysteine to phenylalanine, totals 13 residues. Of the read, only the CDR3 DNA is kept; its 39 bases are in frame from base 1.